These 29 T cell receptor beta chains were sequenced from one sample in a study of blood T cell repertoires in COVID-19. TCRdb's table, derived via immunoSEQ multiplex PCR, lists solely in-frame clones and lacks some. The table lists roughly 59,000 clones, roughly four fifths of them singletons. Sequencing was carried out using peripheral blood. The receptors derive from an elderly woman with acute or convalescent COVID-19.

The CDR3 loop is CAWSDWAGQVLREQFF. CDR3 coding DNA: TGTGCCTGGAGTGACTGGGCGGGACAGGTGTTGAGGGAGCAGTTCTTC. The chain joins TRBV30 to TRBJ2-1; TRBD1 matches at 8 bases. The CDR3 has 16 residues. Germline V lookup: CDR1 GTSNPN, CDR2 SVGIG (reference sequence). V shed 1 base, J shed 10 bases, and the junction held 15 bases outside the gene matches.

This clone has a single count. The chain is built from TRBV5-4 and TRBJ2-1; no clear D. Trimming took 0 bases from V and 5 from J, leaving 9 bases between them. The CDR3 sequence is 14 residues long. Looked up from germline, CDR1 is SGHNT and CDR2 is YYREEE (reference sequence). The CDR3 DNA is TGTGCCAGCAGCTTGGGAGGCAGCGACAATGAGCAGTTCTTC. It encodes CASSLGGSDNEQFF.

The V and J genes are TRBV5-1 and TRBJ2-7; 10 bases match TRBD1. This CDR3 contains 13 residues. Germline CDR1 and CDR2: SGHRS and YFSETQ. V shed 8 bases, J shed 5 bases, and the junction held 7 bases outside the gene matches. The CDR3 nucleotides read TGCGCCAGTAACCGGGACAGGGGTAACGAGCAGTACTTC. Protein sequence: CASNRDRGNEQYF.

The DNA of the CDR3 is TGCAGCGCCCGGGACAGGGGAGTTGAAGCTTTCTTT. Residues: CSARDRGVEAFF. This chain connects TRBV29-1 to TRBJ1-1; TRBD1 matches 10 bases. With 7 bases clipped from V and 7 bases from J, the junction kept 6 bases outside the gene matches. This CDR3 region has 12 residues. In germline, CDR1 is SQVTM, CDR2 ANQGSEA. The variable domain in full, completed from reference TRBV29-1 and TRBJ1-1, reads SAVISQKPSRDICQRGTSLTIQCQVDSQVTMMFWYRQQPGQSLTLIATANQGSEATYESGFVIDKFPISRPNLTFSTLTVSNMSPEDSSIYLCSARDRGVEAFFGQGTRLTVV.

This chain connects TRBV5-6 to TRBJ2-4; 7 bases are shared with TRBD2. The CDR3 contains 15 residues. Germline assignment: CDR1 SGHDT and CDR2 YYEEEE. Losses at the gene ends were 6 bases for V and 0 bases for J; bases not matched to a gene: 6. The chain's CDR3 is CASIIAGSAKNIQYF. For the CDR3, the DNA is TGTGCCAGCATAATAGCGGGTTCAGCCAAAAACATTCAGTACTTC.

V gene TRBV5-5 combines with J gene TRBJ2-7; TRBD2 matches 12 bases. Trimming took 0 bases from V and 7 from J; bases not matched to a gene: 14. CDR3 size: 18 residues. Germline-derived CDR1 and CDR2 are SGHKS and YYEKEE (reference sequence). DNA for the CDR3: TGTGCCAGCAGCTTGGCCCGCGGGACTAGCGGGCCCCAAGGGGAGCAGTACTTC. The encoded protein is CASSLARGTSGPQGEQYF. The whole variable domain, remainder taken from reference TRBV5-5 and TRBJ2-7, is DAGVTQSPTHLIKTRGQQVTLRCSPISGHKSVSWYQQVLGQGPQFIFQYYEKEERGRGNFPDRFSARQFPNYSSELNVNALLLGDSALYLCASSLARGTSGPQGEQYFGPGTRLTVT.

The V call is TRBV2, the J call TRBJ2-7, with 8 nucleotides matching TRBD2. The ends lost 7 bases at V and 3 bases at J; junction bases unmatched: 8. CDR3 length: 14 residues. In germline, CDR1 is SNHLY, CDR2 FYNNEI. CDR3: CASNAGGTFYEQYF. Here the CDR3 DNA reads TGTGCCAGCAATGCGGGAGGAACGTTCTACGAGCAGTACTTC. The whole variable domain, remainder taken from reference TRBV2 and TRBJ2-7, is EPEVTQTPSHQVTQMGQEVILRCVPISNHLYFYWYRQILGQKVEFLVSFYNNEISEKSEIFDDQFSVERPDGSNFTLKIRSTKLEDSAMYFCASNAGGTFYEQYFGPGTRLTVT.

This rearrangement joins TRBV28 to TRBJ2-6; 9 bases are a match to TRBD1. Germline loops: CDR1 MDHEN, CDR2 SYDVKM. Trimming removed 7 bases from V and 2 bases from J; junction bases left unmatched: 12. The CDR3 sequence is 18 residues long. The CDR3 is CASKLGGQGGTGANVLTF. CDR3 DNA: TGTGCCAGCAAGCTCGGGGGACAGGGAGGCACTGGGGCCAACGTCCTGACTTTC.

The chain uses TRBV5-1 and TRBJ2-7; 8 nucleotides match TRBD2. Germline lookup yields CDR1 SGHRS and CDR2 YFSETQ. Trimming took 0 bases from V and 3 from J; bases not matched to a gene: 5. The CDR3 loop spans 15 amino acids. CDR3 sequence reads: CASSLAFGTSYEQYF. Written as DNA, the CDR3 is TGCGCCAGCAGCTTGGCGTTCGGGACTAGCTACGAGCAGTACTTC.

This clone was picked up one time. This rearrangement joins TRBV27 to TRBJ2-7, with 10 bases lining up with TRBD1. The ends lost 3 bases at V and 4 bases at J; junction bases unmatched: 3. CDR3 length: 14 amino acids. Germline V lookup: CDR1 MNHEY, CDR2 SMNVEV (reference sequence). DNA for the CDR3: TGTGCCAGCAGTTTGACAGGGGGCGTATACGAGCAGTACTTC. Amino acid sequence: CASSLTGGVYEQYF.

CDR3 region: CASSSLAGGYRNEQFF. CDR3 coding DNA: TGTGCCAGCAGTTCACTAGCGGGAGGATATAGGAATGAGCAGTTCTTC. The genes are TRBV6-6 and TRBJ2-1; 12 bases align to TRBD2. Germline V gives CDR1 MNHNY, CDR2 SVGAGI (reference sequence). Trimming took 4 bases from V and 7 from J; bases not matched to a gene: 8. The CDR3 is made up of 16 amino acids.

This clone appeared a few times. The chain joins TRBV28 to TRBJ1-2; 9 bases are a match to TRBD1. CDR1 is MDHEN and CDR2 is SYDVKM in the germline V gene. V was pared by 7 bases and J by 5 bases, with 14 bases of the junction left unmatched. The CDR3 totals 16 residues. The CDR3 region is CASTAPGTGSRYGYTF. DNA of the CDR3: TGTGCCAGCACCGCCCCCGGGACAGGGTCTCGTTATGGCTACACCTTC.

This clone was seen only once. J is TRBJ1-6 and V is TRBV5-1; D ambiguous. The CDR3 runs 17 residues. With 0 bases removed from V and 0 bases from J, the gap between germline ends came to 10 bases. Germline lookup yields CDR1 SGHRS and CDR2 YFSETQ. The CDR3 DNA reads TGCGCCAGCAGCTTGGGAGGGCTAATCTCCTATAATTCACCCCTCCACTTT. Translating gives CASSLGGLISYNSPLHF.

In this sample, this clone turned up once. This rearrangement joins TRBV10-2 to TRBJ2-6; D is unresolved. The CDR3 consists of 14 residues. V was pared by 2 bases and J by 3 bases, with 5 bases between. Germline V CDR1 and CDR2: WSHSY, SAAADI. Here the CDR3 DNA reads TGCGCCAGCAGTGAGACGGGTGGGGCCAACGTCCTGACTTTC. Translation gives CASSETGGANVLTF.

The chain employs TRBV7-4 and TRBJ2-7, with TRBD1 identical over 8 bases. J gave up 3 bases and V 5 bases, and 12 bases lay outside the gene matches. Germline V gives CDR1 SGHVT, CDR2 SQSDAQ. The CDR3 sequence is 16 residues long. CDR3 amino acids: CASSGTWQGAVYEQYF. In DNA, the CDR3 is TGTGCCAGCAGCGGAACCTGGCAGGGGGCTGTCTACGAGCAGTACTTC.

This clone was recorded once. The CDR3 DNA is TGTGCCATCGGACCCCCGACTAGCGGGGGGTACACAGATACGCAGTATTTT. Protein: CAIGPPTSGGYTDTQYF. The genes are TRBV10-3 and TRBJ2-3; TRBD2 matches at 13 bases. Germline loops: CDR1 ENHRY, CDR2 SYGVKD. The CDR3 is made up of 17 amino acids. Trimming cost V 8 bases and J 2 bases; bases outside gene matches: 10.

The rearrangement joins TRBV7-3 to TRBJ2-5, with unresolved D. The length of the CDR3 is 16 residues. V dropped 1 base and J dropped 1 base, with 13 bases sitting between them. Per the germline V gene, CDR1 is SGHTA and CDR2 is FQGTGA. The CDR3 reads CASSLNGHGVQETQYF. CDR3 in DNA: TGTGCCAGCAGCTTAAACGGTCATGGAGTCCAAGAGACCCAGTACTTC.

The genes are TRBV28 and TRBJ1-4; 7 bases agree with TRBD1. CDR1 and CDR2 from the germline V gene are MDHEN and SYDVKM. Germline trimming cut 5 bases from V and 6 bases from J; bases unmatched to any gene: 9. The CDR3 has 15 amino acids. The DNA of the CDR3 is TGTGCCAGCAGTCCTGCCGACAGGGTCGATGAAAAACTGTTTTTT. Its protein product is CASSPADRVDEKLFF. Looking up the rest from reference TRBV28 and TRBJ1-4 gives the full variable domain: DVKVTQSSRYLVKRTGEKVFLECVQDMDHENMFWYRQDPGLGLRLIYFSYDVKMKEKGDIPEGYSVSREKKERFSLILESASTNQTSMYLCASSPADRVDEKLFFGSGTQLSVL.

This clone was counted only a few times. This chain's CDR3 is CASSLTGGNSPLHF. DNA of the CDR3: TGTGCCAGCAGTCTGACAGGGGGGAATTCACCCCTCCACTTT. J is TRBJ1-6 and V is TRBV6-5, with 9 bases that match TRBD1. Germline V lookup: CDR1 MNHEY, CDR2 SVGAGI. V shed 5 bases and J 7 bases; nucleotides not matched to a gene: 3. This CDR3 contains 14 residues.

CDR3 nucleotide sequence: TGTGCCAGCAGCGTGACCCGGGACAATGATGAAAAACTGTTTTTT. It translates to CASSVTRDNDEKLFF. The V call is TRBV7-2, the J call TRBJ1-4; tentative D call: TRBD1 (6 bases). CDR3 size: 15 residues. Trimming took 5 bases from V and 6 from J, leaving 16 bases between them. Germline lookup yields CDR1 SGHTA and CDR2 FQGNSA.

The gene calls are TRBV6-5 and TRBJ1-3, with D tentatively TRBD1 (5 bases). The CDR3 length is 13 residues. The germline V gene encodes CDR1 MNHEY and CDR2 SVGAGI. V was pared by 6 bases and J by 2 bases, with 8 bases between. CDR3 sequence reads: CASRRDAGNTIYF. Written as DNA, the CDR3 is TGTGCCAGCAGGCGGGACGCTGGAAACACCATATATTTT.

The J gene is TRBJ2-3, the V gene TRBV6-5; TRBD2 is a possible D gene (6 bases). Trimming left V 2 bases short and J 4 bases short, with 16 bases between. There are 16 residues in the CDR3. The germline gives CDR1 MNHEY, CDR2 SVGAGI. The CDR3 sequence is CASSYTGRGEADTQYF. Here the CDR3 DNA reads TGTGCCAGCAGTTACACGGGGCGGGGTGAAGCAGATACGCAGTATTTT.

The CDR3 region has the DNA TGTGCCAGCAGCCGGCGGAGGGTAGCGGGGGACCAAGAGACCCAGTACTTC. Translated, it gives CASSRRRVAGDQETQYF. The rearrangement links TRBV3-1 (or the pseudogene TRBV3-2) to TRBJ2-5; 9 bases fit TRBD2. Germline V gene sequence: CDR1 LGHDT, CDR2 YNNKEL (reference sequence). This CDR3 has 17 amino acids. J gave up 0 bases and V 4 bases, and 9 bases lay outside the gene matches.

J is TRBJ1-2 and V is TRBV20-1; D unresolved. The germline gives CDR1 DFQATT, CDR2 SNEGSKA (reference sequence). Trimming stripped 3 bases from V and 13 bases from J, with 15 bases between. The CDR3 consists of 11 residues. Here the CDR3 reads CSAREDGSSTF. The DNA for the CDR3 is TGCAGTGCTAGGGAGGACGGATCAAGCACCTTC.

The chain carries TRBV5-6 and TRBJ2-7, with 8 bases identical to TRBD2. From germline, CDR1 is SGHDT and CDR2 YYEEEE. Trimming removed 0 bases from V and 2 bases from J; junction bases left unmatched: 4. The CDR3 covers 15 residues. CDR3: CASSLDPGGTYEQYF. DNA for the CDR3: TGTGCCAGCAGCTTGGATCCGGGGGGGACCTACGAGCAGTACTTC.

The chain couples TRBV29-1 to TRBJ1-1; D gene unclear. Germline CDR1 reads SQVTM; CDR2 reads ANQGSEA. CDR3 length equals 13 residues. V lost 2 bases to trimming and J lost 5 bases, with 12 bases between them. Here the CDR3 DNA reads TGCAGCGTTGAACCCCTCGCGAGGACTGAAGCTTTCTTT. This translates into CSVEPLARTEAFF.

The rearrangement links TRBV7-8 to TRBJ2-7; TRBD1 agrees at 7 bases. The CDR3 is made up of 15 amino acids. V lost 4 bases, J lost 3 bases, and 9 bases stayed unmatched. The germline CDR1 and CDR2 sequences are SGHVS and FQNEAQ. CDR3 in amino acids: CASSWKGAWGYEQYF. The CDR3 DNA sequence: TGTGCCAGCAGCTGGAAGGGGGCGTGGGGCTACGAGCAGTACTTC.

V and J are TRBV27 and TRBJ2-3; perhaps TRBD1 as D (6 bases). This CDR3 region has 15 residues. V lost 6 bases to trimming and J lost 0 bases, with 13 bases between them. Germline V gene data show CDR1 as MNHEY and CDR2 as SMNVEV (reference sequence). The CDR3 region is CASRVVGASTDTQYF. The CDR3 nucleotides read TGTGCCAGCAGAGTGGTGGGGGCAAGCACAGATACGCAGTATTTT.

The CDR3 region is CASTPADTQYF. CDR3 DNA sequence: TGTGCCAGCACTCCCGCGGATACGCAGTATTTT. V usage is TRBV11-2 and J usage is TRBJ2-3, with D uncertain. CDR1 is SGHAT, CDR2 FQNNGV, per germline. V was pared by 7 bases and J by 6 bases, with 8 bases between. The CDR3 is made up of 11 amino acids.